The rows below give T cell receptor beta chains drawn from one sample of a study of shared clonotypes between healthy human individuals. TCRdb's copy holds only in-frame clones and misses some; the assay was immunoSEQ multiplex PCR. The sample carries around 2,000,000 clones, around 95% recorded once. The sample comprised naive CD4+ T cells sorted from blood. These receptor sequences come from a man aged 18 to 35 in good health. Both conserved end residues are part of each CDR3. The order of the fields is clone size, V gene, D gene, J gene, CDR3 protein, CDR3 DNA. The D gene is left open where the match is weak. Size tells how often a clone was seen (once, few, many) or the class of an expanded clone, and some rows leave it out.

>NA|TRBV4-1|NA|TRBJ1-4
CASRPGTTDNEKLFF
TGCGCCAGCAGACCTGGGACAACAGATAATGAAAAACTGTTTTTT
>NA|TRBV7-2|NA|TRBJ2-1
CASSLAGTLTNEQFF
TGTGCCAGCAGCTTAGCAGGGACCCTGACCAATGAGCAGTTCTTC
>NA|TRBV5-1|NA|TRBJ1-2
CASSLVAGQNYGYTF
TGCGCCAGCAGCTTGGTGGCAGGCCAGAACTATGGCTACACCTTC
>NA|TRBV20-1|NA|TRBJ1-1
CSAKRDTEAFF
TGCAGTGCAAAACGGGACACTGAAGCTTTCTTT
>NA|TRBV12-2|NA|TRBJ1-6
CASPLSGYSPLHF
TGTGCAAGTCCCCTTAGCGGTTATTCACCCCTCCACTTT
>once|TRBV5-4|NA|TRBJ1-2
CASSLAGVEGYTF
TGTGCCAGCAGCTTGGCCGGGGTGGAGGGCTACACCTTC
>few|TRBV25-1|NA|TRBJ1-6
CASSAQRGTSLHF
TGTGCCAGCAGTGCGCAGAGGGGAACGTCCCTCCACTTT
>once|TRBV9|NA|TRBJ2-2
CASSVATENTGELFF
TGTGCCAGCAGCGTAGCTACCGAGAACACCGGGGAGCTGTTTTTT
>NA|TRBV15|NA|TRBJ1-5
CATSSARGVNQPQHF
TGTGCCACCAGCTCGGCGAGGGGGGTAAATCAGCCCCAGCATTTT
>NA|TRBV5-6|NA|TRBJ2-3
CASSPLGISDSTDTQYF
TGTGCCAGCAGCCCCCTTGGGATTAGTGATAGCACAGATACGCAGTATTTT
>NA|TRBV5-1|TRBD1|TRBJ1-2
CASSEGQGSGYTF
TGCGCCAGCAGCGAGGGACAGGGAAGCGGCTACACCTTC
>once|TRBV6-1|NA|TRBJ1-5
CASSVGHFEGSTQPQHF
TGTGCCAGCAGTGTAGGACATTTCGAGGGTTCGACCCAGCCCCAGCATTTT
>once|TRBV5-8|TRBD1|TRBJ1-1
CASSSSRGGMNTEAFF
TGTGCCAGCAGCAGTAGCAGGGGGGGGATGAACACTGAAGCTTTCTTT
>NA|TRBV7-9|NA|TRBJ2-3
CASSLRQPKGDTQYF
TGTGCCAGCAGCTTAAGACAGCCCAAAGGAGATACGCAGTATTTT
>NA|TRBV6-1|TRBD1|TRBJ2-2
CASSGQGAGTGELFF
TGTGCCAGCAGTGGACAGGGGGCTGGAACCGGGGAGCTGTTTTTT
>NA|TRBV5-1|NA|TRBJ1-6
CASQSGSGGINSPLHF
TGCGCCAGCCAGTCGGGTTCGGGAGGGATTAATTCACCCCTCCACTTT
>NA|TRBV5-1|TRBD2|TRBJ2-1
CASSLAGSGGISDEQFF
TGCGCCAGCAGCTTGGCCGGGTCGGGAGGTATCTCGGATGAGCAGTTCTTC
>NA|TRBV10-1|TRBD1|TRBJ2-3
CASSPSGTGPINPDTQYF
TGCGCCAGCAGCCCCTCCGGGACAGGGCCGATCAATCCAGATACGCAGTATTTT
>NA|TRBV7-3|TRBD2|TRBJ2-3
CASSLKPSGTSVTQYF
TGTGCCAGCAGCCTTAAACCTTCGGGGACTAGCGTCACGCAGTATTTT
>NA|TRBV19|NA|TRBJ1-2
CASSLAGTENYGYTF
TGTGCCAGTAGCCTCGCCGGGACGGAAAACTATGGCTACACCTTC
>NA|TRBV27|NA|TRBJ2-7
CASSLGQIASYEQYF
TGTGCCAGCAGTTTGGGGCAGATTGCCTCCTACGAGCAGTACTTC
>NA|TRBV6-5|NA|TRBJ1-1
CASSYRGGTEAFF
TGTGCCAGCAGTTACAGGGGCGGAACTGAAGCTTTCTTT
>NA|TRBV6-4|TRBD1|TRBJ1-3
CASSDTDRGPFSGNTIYF
TGTGCCAGCAGTGACACTGACAGGGGACCCTTCTCTGGAAACACCATATATTTT
>NA|TRBV2|TRBD1|TRBJ1-2
CASNPGQFNYGYTF
TGTGCCAGTAACCCGGGACAGTTTAACTATGGCTACACCTTC
>once|TRBV6-1|TRBD1|TRBJ2-7
CASSVAGQGPYEQYF
TGTGCCAGCAGTGTTGCGGGACAGGGACCTTACGAGCAGTACTTC
>NA|TRBV19|NA|TRBJ1-1
CASSGGYGLNTEAFF
TGTGCCAGTAGTGGGGGCTACGGGTTAAACACTGAAGCTTTCTTT